Listed below are T cell receptor beta chains from one sample, sequenced in a study of shared clonotypes between healthy human individuals. Here immunoSEQ multiplex PCR was the method, and the copy in TCRdb shows in-frame clones only, minus some. The sample yields about 1,900,000 clones, roughly 94% seen once. The sequenced sample consisted of naive CD8+ T cells sorted from blood. These receptors were collected from a man between 18 and 35 years old in good health. CDR3s leave out the opening cysteine and the closing phenylalanine or tryptophan.

J	V	length	CDR3
TRBJ2-7	TRBV10-1	13	ASSEGTASSYEQY
TRBJ1-3	TRBV11-2	11	ASRDRREIAIY
TRBJ2-7	TRBV10-2	13	ASSDFGGSGYEQY
TRBJ2-1	TRBV7-6	14	ASSPGLAGSYNEQF
TRBJ1-3	TRBV13	16	ASSLRGAGRTHADTIY
TRBJ1-3	TRBV27	13	ASSLSGSSGNTIY
TRBJ1-1	TRBV7-9	12	ASSSSTGFTEAF
.	TRBV29-1	10	SGPFVYYEQY
TRBJ2-6	TRBV5-1	13	ASRSSVSGANVLT
TRBJ1-1	TRBV4-1	12	ASSPQPGNTEAF
TRBJ1-6	TRBV19	11	ASNLGLNSPLH
TRBJ2-7	TRBV9	11	ASSLNSHTEQY
TRBJ2-5	TRBV7-9	13	ASSLWSANQETQY
TRBJ2-7	TRBV5-5	12	ASSLASSSYEQY
TRBJ2-1	TRBV10-1	12	ASSEASGGDEQF
TRBJ2-1	TRBV2	13	ASALTGGSYNEQF
TRBJ1-6	TRBV4-1	10	ASSQPDGTLH
TRBJ2-7	TRBV30	12	AWSGGQGALEQY
TRBJ2-7	TRBV11-2	10	ASSPRSYEQY
TRBJ2-7	TRBV6-1	12	ASSDEGLSYEQY
TRBJ2-7	TRBV11-2	16	ASSLGPPLAGGTWEQY
TRBJ2-7	TRBV9	11	ASSAQGFDEQY
TRBJ2-5	TRBV28	11	ASSFGLQETQY
TRBJ2-7	TRBV5-4	12	ASSATGGGYEQY
TRBJ2-1	TRBV5-8	10	ASSPRFYEQF
TRBJ2-7	TRBV11-3	11	ARRAVSSYEQY
TRBJ1-6	TRBV28	14	ASSPTGPMVASPLH
TRBJ1-1	TRBV6-5	11	ASSPADNTEAF
TRBJ2-7	TRBV5-4	12	ASSFGRGPSEQY
TRBJ2-1	TRBV27	12	ATSLAGDYNEQF
TRBJ2-3	TRBV28	16	ATRNVFVEGPWADTQY
TRBJ1-2	TRBV6-5	10	ASSDVPYGYT
TRBJ2-1	TRBV11-3	13	ASSLATSGTNEQF
TRBJ1-2	TRBV27	12	ASSSYRGGYGYT
TRBJ2-7	TRBV6-5	12	ASRTGTGGFEQY
TRBJ2-7	TRBV4-3	12	ASSQVSGSPEQY
TRBJ2-5	TRBV30	12	AWSAGQGQETQY
TRBJ2-1	TRBV4-3	12	ASSQEFTLGEQF
TRBJ1-1	TRBV5-5	11	ASSLVPGTEAF
TRBJ2-3	TRBV28	14	ASSWGDVIRGDTQY
TRBJ2-7	TRBV20-1	9	SARGSYEQY
TRBJ2-3	TRBV9	12	ASSGSGGTDTQY
TRBJ1-1	TRBV6-5	12	ASSYRGRGTEAF
TRBJ1-5	TRBV7-9	12	ASSSQGSHQPQH
TRBJ2-7	TRBV7-2	14	ASSPLAVIWEYEQY
TRBJ2-3	TRBV13	11	ASSLGLPDTQY
TRBJ2-3	TRBV29-1	13	SAELAGGDLDTQY
TRBJ2-1	TRBV7-9	14	ASSPLGGSSYNEQF